The next 10 T cell receptor beta chains were all read from a single sample in a study of CD4 and CD8 cells across lung adenocarcinoma regions. TCRdb redid the calling of the PCR reads with MiXCR, one entry per CDR3 protein. Found here are under 25,000 distinct CDR3 sequences, more than 45% of them singletons; the top ten hold about a fifth. The sequencing input was CD4+ T cells from the center of a lung tumor. The receptors shown here come from a male donor with lung adenocarcinoma. The CD4 and CD8 labels of this study may be unreliable.

About this clonotype itself: No conserved phenylalanine or tryptophan ends this CDR3, so it is likely a read error. The DNA is left out, because the CDR3 cannot be placed on it with certainty; the CDR3 is given as TCRdb lists it. J is TRBJ2-5 and V is TRBV6-1; TRBD1 is the table's D call, not checked against the DNA. Germline CDR1 is MNHNS and CDR2 is SASEGT. The CDR3 adds up to 16 amino acids, both ends counted. This CDR3 reads CASSGRQGGVKASRYS.

The chain combines TRBV20-1 with TRBJ2-4; 9 bases line up with TRBD1. Near its end, the DNA agrees better with TRBJ2-1, so the J call may be wrong. Per the germline V gene, CDR1 is DFQATT and CDR2 is SNEGSKA (reference sequence). The CDR3 runs 14 residues. This CDR3 is CSAEPGQGLYEQFF. In DNA, the CDR3 is TGCAGTGCGGAACCGGGACAGGGCCTCTACGAGCAGTTCTTC.

This clonotype was seen only once. The chain has TRBV6-1 and TRBJ2-4; 7 positions match TRBD2. The J call is doubtful: the DNA matches TRBJ2-1 better. The CDR3 consists of 18 residues. The germline V gene encodes CDR1 MNHNS and CDR2 SASEGT. CDR3 sequence reads: CASRGLGGGSRGKDTQFF. CDR3 bases: TGTGCCAGCCGGGGCCTGGGGGGGGGTAGCCGTGGCAAAGATACGCAGTTCTTC.

This rearrangement joins TRBV12-5 to TRBJ2-4, with D possibly TRBD2 on 6 matching bases. Gene TRBJ2-7 matches the end of the DNA better, so the J call may be wrong. The CDR3 has 13 amino acids. Germline values: CDR1 LGHNT, CDR2 FRNRAP. The CDR3 loop reads CASGFGGTYEQYF. CDR3 DNA: TGTGCTAGTGGCTTCGGCGGGACGTACGAGCAGTACTTC.

This clonotype was counted a single time. The rearrangement uses TRBV7-2 and TRBJ2-1; D is uncertain. This CDR3 has 13 residues. Per germline, CDR1 SGHTA and CDR2 FQGNSA. V was cut by 5 bases and J by 7 bases, with 12 bases left in between. The CDR3 nucleotides are TGTGCCAGCAGCCCAACTGTCAGGAATGAGCAGTTCTTC. It translates to CASSPTVRNEQFF.

This clonotype was detected a few times. CDR3 sequence reads: CASSQDLGVNTEAFF. CDR3 DNA sequence: TGCGCCAGCAGCCAAGATCTAGGAGTGAACACTGAAGCTTTCTTT. V usage is TRBV4-1 and J usage is TRBJ1-1, with D hard to call. This CDR3 has 15 amino acids. The germline V gene has CDR1 MGHRA and CDR2 YSYEKL. The V and J ends lost 0 bases and 0 bases respectively, with 8 bases between them.

This clonotype was observed at least ten times. The chain recombines TRBV6-5 with TRBJ1-3, with unresolved D. The V end lost 3 bases, the J end lost 4 bases, and 7 bases lay between the germline ends. This CDR3 has 13 amino acids. Germline V gene lookup returns CDR1 MNHEY and CDR2 SVGAGI. In DNA, the CDR3 is TGTGCCAGCAGTTATTTCAACGGAAACACCATATATTTT. Its protein product is CASSYFNGNTIYF.

Notes on this clonotype: A junction end diverges from the germline sequence, so it may reflect a read error. This chain links TRBV10-3 with TRBJ2-6, with a possible D match to TRBD2 (6 bases). The CDR3 covers 14 residues. The germline CDR1 and CDR2 sequences are ENHRY and SYGVKD. Here the CDR3 reads CAISERGPGGVQSF. In nucleotides, the CDR3 is TGTGCCATCAGTGAACGCGGACCCGGAGGGGTCCAGTCCTTC.

This clonotype was seen more than once but under ten times. This may stem from a read error, because a much larger clone lies one nucleotide away. The chain combines TRBV6-1 with TRBJ2-1, with 7 bases lining up with TRBD1. Trimming removed 7 bases from V and 10 bases from J; junction bases left unmatched: 10. CDR1 is MNHNS, CDR2 SASEGT, per germline. This CDR3 spans 13 amino acids. Written as DNA, the CDR3 is TGTGCCAGCAAGGGGGCCCTTTTGGACGAGCAGTTCTTC. Its translation: CASKGALLDEQFF.

A note on this clonotype: Sequence at one end of the junction differs from germline and may be a read error. J is TRBJ2-4 and V is TRBV27; D not resolved. The CDR3 covers 13 residues. CDR1 and CDR2 (germline): MNHEY, SMNVEV (reference sequence). The CDR3 sequence: CASSLKDKNTQYF. CDR3 DNA sequence: TGTGCCAGCAGTTTAAAAGACAAAAACACGCAGTATTTC.